In its sample, the clone carrying this T cell receptor (beta chain) was seen a few times. Its antigen is still unknown. This entry belongs to a study of radiation and T cells in renal cell carcinoma. Study-wide results and caveats: No pretreatment tumor biopsies were available for baseline clonotypes.

From germline, CDR1 is MNHNS and CDR2 SASEGT. The CDR3 has 13 amino acids. Trimming pared 0 bases from V and 7 bases from J, leaving 9 bases between. Time point noted: blood 2 weeks post-SBRT. Treatment noted: 15 Gy SBRT to primary tumor, nephrectomy 4 weeks later. Generated by immunoSEQ multiplex PCR, the TCRdb table keeps only in-frame clones and is missing some. This sample has about 130,000 clones, with roughly 77% found just once. The chain employs TRBV6-1 and TRBJ1-2, with D possibly being TRBD1 (5 bases). This specimen was blood, taken from a patient whose treatment included radiotherapy and nephrectomy. The TCR was taken from a woman aged 55 to 70 with renal cell carcinoma. The CDR3 sequence is CASSEAEGAGYTF. The CDR3 coding sequence is TGTGCCAGCAGTGAAGCAGAAGGGGCTGGCTACACCTTC.